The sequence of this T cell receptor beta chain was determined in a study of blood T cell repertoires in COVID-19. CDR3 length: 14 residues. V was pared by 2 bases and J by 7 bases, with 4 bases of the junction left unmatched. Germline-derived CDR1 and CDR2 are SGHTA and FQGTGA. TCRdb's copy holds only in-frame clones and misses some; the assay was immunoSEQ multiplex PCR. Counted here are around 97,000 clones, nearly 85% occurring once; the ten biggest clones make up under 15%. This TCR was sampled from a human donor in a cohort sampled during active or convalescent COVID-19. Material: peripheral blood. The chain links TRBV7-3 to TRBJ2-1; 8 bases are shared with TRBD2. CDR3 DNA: TGTGCCAGCAGCTTAGGGACTAGACGTAATGAGCAGTTCTTC. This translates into CASSLGTRRNEQFF.